Listed below are T cell receptor beta chains from one sample, sequenced in a study of blood T cells in healthy people across ages. TCRdb passed the 5' RACE reads through MiXCR, listing each CDR3 protein once. The data hold 1.5 million to 2 million distinct CDR3 sequences, with 28% observed a single time. The sequencing input was blood. The receptors stem from a woman in her thirties in good health. The CDR3 runs from the conserved cysteine through the conserved F or W. D genes are given only for firm matches. A clone size is listed for some rows: how often the clone was seen (once, few, many), or a class if it is expanded.

d_gene: -
j_gene: TRBJ1-6
abundance: few
v_gene: TRBV12-3/TRBV12-4
CDR3aa: CASSLLFGTANSPLHF
CDR3nt: TGTGCCAGCAGTTTACTTTTCGGGACGGCAAATTCACCCCTCCACTTT

d_gene: -
j_gene: TRBJ1-6
abundance: -
v_gene: TRBV5-8
CDR3aa: CASSERGALHF
CDR3nt: TGTGCCAGCAGCGAACGAGGGGCCCTCCACTTT

d_gene: TRBD2
j_gene: TRBJ2-5
abundance: -
v_gene: TRBV28
CDR3aa: CASSSPPGGQETQYF
CDR3nt: TGTGCCAGCAGTTCCCCGCCCGGGGGGCAAGAGACCCAGTACTTC

d_gene: TRBD2
j_gene: TRBJ2-7
abundance: many
v_gene: TRBV20-1
CDR3aa: CSARASGIPYEQYF
CDR3nt: TGCAGTGCTAGGGCTAGCGGGATTCCCTACGAGCAGTACTTC

d_gene: -
j_gene: TRBJ2-1
abundance: few
v_gene: TRBV12-3/TRBV12-4
CDR3aa: CASSPGDDPEQFF
CDR3nt: TGTGCCAGCAGTCCCGGAGACGACCCGGAGCAGTTCTTC

d_gene: -
j_gene: TRBJ2-5
abundance: -
v_gene: TRBV7-9
CDR3aa: CASSLGEDLAKETQYF
CDR3nt: TGTGCCAGCAGCTTAGGAGAGGACTTAGCTAAAGAGACCCAGTACTTC

d_gene: TRBD1
j_gene: TRBJ2-3
abundance: few
v_gene: TRBV9
CDR3aa: CASSALDRGWGKRDTQYF
CDR3nt: TGTGCCAGCAGCGCCCTCGACAGGGGTTGGGGCAAGAGAGATACGCAGTATTTT

d_gene: TRBD1
j_gene: TRBJ1-2
abundance: -
v_gene: TRBV7-6
CDR3aa: CASSPGQGGPVRYTF
CDR3nt: TGTGCCAGCAGCCCCGGACAGGGAGGTCCCGTAAGATACACCTTC

d_gene: TRBD1
j_gene: TRBJ1-5
abundance: -
v_gene: TRBV12-3/TRBV12-4
CDR3aa: CASSLGDRGIMGNQPQHF
CDR3nt: TGTGCCAGCAGTCTCGGAGACAGGGGCATAATGGGCAACCAGCCCCAGCATTTT

d_gene: TRBD2
j_gene: TRBJ2-1
abundance: few
v_gene: TRBV7-2
CDR3aa: CASSPERERYNEQFF
CDR3nt: TGTGCCAGCAGCCCGGAGCGGGAGAGGTACAATGAGCAGTTCTTC

d_gene: -
j_gene: TRBJ2-3
abundance: few
v_gene: TRBV9
CDR3aa: CASSVTMDTQYF
CDR3nt: TGTGCCAGCAGCGTAACTATGGATACGCAGTATTTT

d_gene: -
j_gene: TRBJ1-1
abundance: -
v_gene: TRBV12-3/TRBV12-4
CDR3aa: CASIRRTNTEAFF
CDR3nt: TGTGCCAGCATCCGGAGGACTAACACTGAAGCTTTCTTT

d_gene: TRBD1
j_gene: TRBJ2-2
abundance: -
v_gene: TRBV6-5
CDR3aa: CASDSGGAGNTGELFF
CDR3nt: TGTGCCAGCGATTCAGGGGGCGCAGGGAACACCGGGGAGCTGTTTTTT

d_gene: -
j_gene: TRBJ1-2
abundance: -
v_gene: TRBV7-2
CDR3aa: CASSLVLGYGYTF
CDR3nt: TGTGCCAGCAGCTTAGTCCTCGGGTACGGCTACACCTTC

d_gene: TRBD1
j_gene: TRBJ2-3
abundance: many
v_gene: TRBV29-1
CDR3aa: CSVPGQVADTQYF
CDR3nt: TGCAGCGTCCCGGGACAGGTAGCAGATACGCAGTATTTT

d_gene: -
j_gene: TRBJ2-2
abundance: -
v_gene: TRBV7-9
CDR3aa: CASSLRVLTGELFF
CDR3nt: TGTGCCAGCAGCTTAAGAGTGCTCACCGGGGAGCTGTTTTTT

d_gene: -
j_gene: TRBJ1-2
abundance: many
v_gene: TRBV5-1
CDR3aa: CASSSPPDAGYTF
CDR3nt: TGCGCCAGCAGCTCCCCTCCGGACGCTGGCTACACCTTC

d_gene: TRBD1
j_gene: TRBJ1-2
abundance: -
v_gene: TRBV5-5
CDR3aa: CASSIRGQDDYGYTF
CDR3nt: TGTGCCAGCAGCATAAGGGGACAGGATGATTATGGCTACACCTTC

d_gene: TRBD1
j_gene: TRBJ2-5
abundance: many
v_gene: TRBV20-1
CDR3aa: CSARPRGHLKTQYF
CDR3nt: TGCAGTGCTAGACCTAGGGGGCATTTGAAGACCCAGTACTTC

d_gene: TRBD1
j_gene: TRBJ1-5
abundance: few
v_gene: TRBV20-1
CDR3aa: CSARVAGGASNQPQHF
CDR3nt: TGCAGTGCTAGAGTCGCAGGGGGCGCGAGCAATCAGCCCCAGCATTTT

d_gene: -
j_gene: TRBJ2-2
abundance: -
v_gene: TRBV6-5
CDR3aa: CASSYTNGQSGELFF
CDR3nt: TGTGCCAGCAGTTACACGAATGGACAGTCCGGGGAGCTGTTTTTT

d_gene: -
j_gene: TRBJ2-5
abundance: -
v_gene: TRBV20-1
CDR3aa: CSARDLAAGGVQETQYF
CDR3nt: TGCAGTGCTAGAGATTTGGCGGCGGGCGGGGTCCAAGAGACCCAGTACTTC

d_gene: -
j_gene: TRBJ2-7
abundance: -
v_gene: TRBV2
CDR3aa: CASRSTFLTGYEQYF
CDR3nt: TGTGCCAGCAGATCGACCTTTTTGACGGGCTACGAGCAGTACTTC

d_gene: -
j_gene: TRBJ1-6
abundance: few
v_gene: TRBV7-2
CDR3aa: CASSQQQGVNSPLHF
CDR3nt: TGTGCCAGCAGCCAGCAGCAGGGAGTTAATTCACCCCTCCACTTT

d_gene: -
j_gene: TRBJ2-3
abundance: -
v_gene: TRBV10-3
CDR3aa: CAISESTGTDTQYF
CDR3nt: TGTGCCATCAGTGAGTCAACAGGCACAGATACGCAGTATTTT

d_gene: -
j_gene: TRBJ1-3
abundance: -
v_gene: TRBV16
CDR3aa: CASSLITGNTIYF
CDR3nt: TGTGCCAGCAGCCTAATAACTGGAAACACCATATATTTT

d_gene: -
j_gene: TRBJ1-2
abundance: once
v_gene: TRBV5-1
CDR3aa: CASSSMTGLINYGYTF
CDR3nt: TGCGCCAGCAGCTCAATGACCGGGCTGATTAACTATGGCTACACCTTC

d_gene: -
j_gene: TRBJ2-7
abundance: -
v_gene: TRBV27
CDR3aa: CASSFRADLWYEQYF
CDR3nt: TGTGCCAGCAGTTTTAGGGCAGACCTCTGGTACGAGCAGTACTTC

d_gene: -
j_gene: TRBJ1-5
abundance: -
v_gene: TRBV7-9
CDR3aa: CASSRGGEAAKPQHF
CDR3nt: TGTGCCAGCAGCCGAGGGGGGGAAGCAGCTAAGCCCCAGCATTTT

d_gene: -
j_gene: TRBJ2-7
abundance: -
v_gene: TRBV28
CDR3aa: CASSYSPGRRAYEQYF
CDR3nt: TGTGCCAGCAGTTACTCACCGGGACGTAGAGCCTACGAGCAGTACTTC

d_gene: -
j_gene: TRBJ2-3
abundance: -
v_gene: TRBV6-5
CDR3aa: CASSYGTLLPDTQYF
CDR3nt: TGTGCCAGCAGTTACGGCACTCTATTACCAGATACGCAGTATTTT

d_gene: -
j_gene: TRBJ2-2
abundance: once
v_gene: TRBV12-5
CDR3aa: CASAGPGELFF
CDR3nt: TGTGCTAGTGCTGGCCCCGGGGAGCTGTTTTTT

d_gene: -
j_gene: TRBJ1-1
abundance: -
v_gene: TRBV3-1
CDR3aa: CASSQSRAGGTEAFF
CDR3nt: TGTGCCAGCAGCCAGAGTCGGGCCGGCGGCACTGAAGCTTTCTTT

d_gene: -
j_gene: TRBJ1-2
abundance: -
v_gene: TRBV4-1
CDR3aa: CASSQGTETNYGYTF
CDR3nt: TGCGCCAGCAGCCAAGGGACAGAAACTAACTATGGCTACACCTTC

d_gene: -
j_gene: TRBJ2-4
abundance: many
v_gene: TRBV10-3
CDR3aa: CATRGASKNIQYF
CDR3nt: TGTGCCACCCGGGGGGCTAGCAAAAACATTCAGTACTTC